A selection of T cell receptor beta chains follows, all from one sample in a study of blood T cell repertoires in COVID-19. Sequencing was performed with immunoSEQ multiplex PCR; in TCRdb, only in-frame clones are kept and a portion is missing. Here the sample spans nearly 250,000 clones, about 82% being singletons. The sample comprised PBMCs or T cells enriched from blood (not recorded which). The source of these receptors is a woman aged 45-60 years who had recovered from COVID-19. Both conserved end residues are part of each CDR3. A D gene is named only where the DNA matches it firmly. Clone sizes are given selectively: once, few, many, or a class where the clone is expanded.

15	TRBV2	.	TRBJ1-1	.	TGTGCCAGTACCAGGGGCGGTCCGTTGAACACTGAAGCTTTCTTT	CASTRGGPLNTEAFF
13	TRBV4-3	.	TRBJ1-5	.	TGCGCCAGCAGCCAAGAGTTAGACAGTCCCCAGCATTTT	CASSQELDSPQHF
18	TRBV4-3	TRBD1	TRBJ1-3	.	TGCGCCAGCAGCCAAGAGGTCCCCGGGACAGGGCTTGGAAACACCATATATTTT	CASSQEVPGTGLGNTIYF
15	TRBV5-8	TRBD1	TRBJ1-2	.	TGTGCCAGCAGCTCCAGGACAGGGGGAGACTATGGCTACACCTTC	CASSSRTGGDYGYTF
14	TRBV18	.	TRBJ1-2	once	TGTGCCAGCTCACCAGCTGGCAGGGCGGCTGGCTACACCTTC	CASSPAGRAAGYTF
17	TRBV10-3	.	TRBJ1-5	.	TGTGCCATCAGTGAGTCGAAATTTAGGACAGACAATCAGCCCCAGCATTTT	CAISESKFRTDNQPQHF
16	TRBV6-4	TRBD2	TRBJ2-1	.	TGTGCCAGCAGCCGGACTAGCGGGATAGCTTACAATGAGCAGTTCTTC	CASSRTSGIAYNEQFF
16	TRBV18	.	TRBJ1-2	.	TGTGCCAGCTCACCGCAAAGGGACGGGGGAGTGAATGGCTACACCTTC	CASSPQRDGGVNGYTF
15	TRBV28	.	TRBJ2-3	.	TGTGCCAGCAGCCGCGGACTGGGGAGCACAGATACGCAGTATTTT	CASSRGLGSTDTQYF
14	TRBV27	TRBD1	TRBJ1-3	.	TGTGCCAGCGGACTACAGGGGACTGGAAACACCATATATTTT	CASGLQGTGNTIYF
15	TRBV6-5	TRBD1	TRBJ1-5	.	TGTGCCAGCAGTCCACTGGGGACAGGCGATCAGCCCCAGCATTTT	CASSPLGTGDQPQHF